A single sample is the source of the 10 T cell receptor beta chains below, sequenced in a study of monozygotic twins with inflammatory bowel disease. After re-calling the 5' RACE reads, TCRdb lists one entry per CDR3 protein, DNA absent. The sample has 150,000 to 200,000 distinct CDR3 sequences. Specimen: blood. These receptors were collected from a human donor with ulcerative colitis or Crohn's disease, or a healthy co-twin of an affected twin (not recorded which).

This chain uses TRBV11-2 with TRBJ1-3; TCRdb reports TRBD1, a call that lacks DNA to check it against. Germline V gives CDR1 SGHAT, CDR2 FQNNGV. The CDR3 consists of 15 residues. This chain's CDR3 is CASSRRDKAGNTIYF.

The CDR3 protein is CASTRNYNEQFF. The V gene is TRBV28, the J gene TRBJ2-1. The CDR3 runs to 12 residues. Germline V CDR1 and CDR2: MDHEN, SYDVKM.

The chain is built from TRBV29-1 and TRBJ2-7; TCRdb selects TRBD1, and the lack of DNA leaves this call unchecked. The CDR3 is 12 residues long. Germline values: CDR1 SQVTM, CDR2 ANQGSEA. The CDR3 sequence: CSVPGQGNEQYF.

The chain couples TRBV18 to TRBJ2-1. This CDR3 contains 16 residues. The germline V gene has CDR1 KGHSH and CDR2 LQKENI. CDR3 loop: CASSPLSYSSYNEQFF.

The V gene is TRBV28, the J gene TRBJ2-7; the TRBD2 assignment by TCRdb is unverifiable without DNA. Germline V gene sequence: CDR1 MDHEN, CDR2 SYDVKM. The length of the CDR3 is 15 residues. The CDR3 region is CASSFLQGLKYEQYF. Based on the CDR3 plus reference TRBV28 and TRBJ2-7, the full variable domain is DVKVTQSSRYLVKRTGEKVFLECVQDMDHENMFWYRQDPGLGLRLIYFSYDVKMKEKGDIPEGYSVSREKKERFSLILESASTNQTSMYLCASSFLQGLKYEQYFGPGTRLTVT.

The chain joins TRBV10-1 to TRBJ2-2. This CDR3 has 14 amino acids. Germline CDR1 reads WNHNN; CDR2 reads SYGVQD (reference sequence). CDR3: CASSESVYTGELFF.

The chain employs TRBV5-1 and TRBJ2-6. CDR1 is SGHRS and CDR2 is YFSETQ in the germline V gene. This CDR3 spans 17 amino acids. CDR3 residues: CASSWEISNSGANVLTF.

The chain combines TRBV7-2 with TRBJ2-2. The CDR3 consists of 13 residues. Germline V gene lookup returns CDR1 SGHTA and CDR2 FQGNSA. The CDR3 sequence: CASSLYNTGELFF.

This rearrangement joins TRBV5-4 to TRBJ2-7; lacking DNA, the TRBD2 call made by TCRdb goes unchecked. Germline loops: CDR1 SGHNT, CDR2 YYREEE (reference sequence). The CDR3 sequence is 17 residues long. CDR3 loop: CASSLWGLAGEPFEQYF.

This chain's CDR3 is CSALTGGDEAFF. The chain couples TRBV20-1 to TRBJ1-1; TCRdb picks TRBD1, but there is no DNA to check that call. The length of the CDR3 is 12 residues. In germline, CDR1 is DFQATT, CDR2 SNEGSKA (reference sequence).